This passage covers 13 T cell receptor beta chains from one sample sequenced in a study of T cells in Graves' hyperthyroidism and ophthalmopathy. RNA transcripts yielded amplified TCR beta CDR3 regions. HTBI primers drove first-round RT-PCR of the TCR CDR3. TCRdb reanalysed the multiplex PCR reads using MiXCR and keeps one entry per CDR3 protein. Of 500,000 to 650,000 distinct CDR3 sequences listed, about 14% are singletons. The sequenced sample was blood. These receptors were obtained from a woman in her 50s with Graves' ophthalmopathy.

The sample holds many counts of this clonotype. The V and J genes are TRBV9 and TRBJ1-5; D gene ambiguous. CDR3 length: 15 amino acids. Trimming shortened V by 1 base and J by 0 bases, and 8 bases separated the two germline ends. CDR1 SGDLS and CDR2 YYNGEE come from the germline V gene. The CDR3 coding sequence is TGTGCCAGCAGCGTAACGGGGTTTAGCAATCAGCCCCAGCATTTT. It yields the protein CASSVTGFSNQPQHF. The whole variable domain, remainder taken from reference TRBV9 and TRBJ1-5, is DSGVTQTPKHLITATGQRVTLRCSPRSGDLSVYWYQQSLDQGLQFLIQYYNGEERAKGNILERFSAQQFPDLHSELNLSSLELGDSALYFCASSVTGFSNQPQHFGDGTRLSIL.

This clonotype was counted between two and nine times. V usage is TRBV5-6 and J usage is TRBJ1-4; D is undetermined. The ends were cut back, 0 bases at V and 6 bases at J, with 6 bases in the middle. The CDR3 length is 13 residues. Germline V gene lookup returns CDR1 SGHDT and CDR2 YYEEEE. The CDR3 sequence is CASSLGFDEKLFF. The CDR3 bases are TGTGCCAGCAGCTTGGGATTTGATGAAAAACTGTTTTTT. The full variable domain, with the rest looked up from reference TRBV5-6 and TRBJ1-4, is DAGVTQSPTHLIKTRGQQVTLRCSPKSGHDTVSWYQQALGQGPQFIFQYYEEEERQRGNFPDRFSGHQFPNYSSELNVNALLLGDSALYLCASSLGFDEKLFFGSGTQLSVL.

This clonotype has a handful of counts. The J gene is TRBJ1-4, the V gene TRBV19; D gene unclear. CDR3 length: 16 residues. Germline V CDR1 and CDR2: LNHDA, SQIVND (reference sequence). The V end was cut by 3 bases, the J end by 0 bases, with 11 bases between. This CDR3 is CASSIGELATNEKLFF. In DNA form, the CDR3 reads TGTGCCAGTAGTATTGGCGAGCTTGCAACTAATGAAAAACTGTTTTTT.

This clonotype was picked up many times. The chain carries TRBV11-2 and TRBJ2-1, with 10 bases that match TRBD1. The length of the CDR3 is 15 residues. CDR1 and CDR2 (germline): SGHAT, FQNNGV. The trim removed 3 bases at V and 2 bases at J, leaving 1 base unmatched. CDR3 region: CASSLTGGTYNEQFF. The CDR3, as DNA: TGTGCCAGCAGCTTGACAGGGGGCACCTACAATGAGCAGTTCTTC.

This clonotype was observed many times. The CDR3 region has the DNA TGTGCCAGCAGCCGTGGACAGGGCGAGAACACTGAAGCTTTCTTT. Its protein is CASSRGQGENTEAFF. The chain employs TRBV3-1 and TRBJ1-1; the match to TRBD1 covers 8 bases. The J segment lost 1 base and the V segment lost 4 bases, leaving 5 bases of the junction unmatched. Germline CDR1 is LGHDT and CDR2 is YNNKEL (reference sequence). The CDR3 covers 15 residues.

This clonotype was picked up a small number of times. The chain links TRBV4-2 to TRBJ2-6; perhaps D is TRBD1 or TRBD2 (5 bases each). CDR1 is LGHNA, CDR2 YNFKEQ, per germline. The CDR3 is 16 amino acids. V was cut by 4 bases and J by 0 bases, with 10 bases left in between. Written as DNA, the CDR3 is TGTGCCAGCAGCCGTGGGGACGACTCTGGGGCCAACGTCCTGACTTTC. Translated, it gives CASSRGDDSGANVLTF.

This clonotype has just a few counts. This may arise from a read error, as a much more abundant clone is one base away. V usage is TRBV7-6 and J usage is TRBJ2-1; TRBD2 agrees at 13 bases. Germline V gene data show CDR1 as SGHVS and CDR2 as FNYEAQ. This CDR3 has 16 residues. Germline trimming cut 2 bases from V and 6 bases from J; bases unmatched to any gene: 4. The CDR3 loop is CASSLTGLAGVNEQFF. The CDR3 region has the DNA TGTGCCAGCAGCTTAACCGGACTAGCGGGAGTCAATGAGCAGTTCTTC.

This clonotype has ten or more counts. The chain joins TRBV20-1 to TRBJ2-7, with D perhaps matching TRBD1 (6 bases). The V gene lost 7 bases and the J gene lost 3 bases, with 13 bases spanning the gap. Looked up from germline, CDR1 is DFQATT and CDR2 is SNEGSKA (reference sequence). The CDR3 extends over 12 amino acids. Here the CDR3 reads CSGSGGIYEQYF. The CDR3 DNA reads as TGCAGTGGAAGTGGGGGCATCTACGAGCAGTACTTC.

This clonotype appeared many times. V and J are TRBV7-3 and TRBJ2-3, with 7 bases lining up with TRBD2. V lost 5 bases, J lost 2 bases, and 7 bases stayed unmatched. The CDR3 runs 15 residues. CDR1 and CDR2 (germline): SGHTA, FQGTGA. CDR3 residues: CASSHKAGFTDTQYF. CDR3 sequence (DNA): TGTGCCAGCAGCCACAAAGCGGGATTCACAGATACGCAGTATTTT. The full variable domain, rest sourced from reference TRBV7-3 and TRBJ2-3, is GAGVSQTPSNKVTEKGKYVELRCDPISGHTALYWYRQSLGQGPEFLIYFQGTGAADDSGLPNDRFFAVRPEGSVSTLKIQRTERGDSAVYLCASSHKAGFTDTQYFGPGTRLTVL.

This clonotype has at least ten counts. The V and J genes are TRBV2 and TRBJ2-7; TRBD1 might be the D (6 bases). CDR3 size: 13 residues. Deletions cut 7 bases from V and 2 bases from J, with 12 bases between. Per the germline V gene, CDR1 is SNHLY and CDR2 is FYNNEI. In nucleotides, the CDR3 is TGTGCCAGCACCCGGGACAAACCCTACGAGCAGTACTTC. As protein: CASTRDKPYEQYF.

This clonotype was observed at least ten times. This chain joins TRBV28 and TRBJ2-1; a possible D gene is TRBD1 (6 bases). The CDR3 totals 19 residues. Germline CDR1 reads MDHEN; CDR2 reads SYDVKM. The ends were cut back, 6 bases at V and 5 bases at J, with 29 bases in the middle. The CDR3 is CASRPPGEVFGDNDNEQFF. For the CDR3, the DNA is TGTGCCAGCAGACCCCCGGGCGAGGTATTTGGGGACAATGACAATGAGCAGTTCTTC.

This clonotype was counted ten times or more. CDR3 residues: CSARVSVEQFF. DNA of the CDR3: TGCAGTGCTAGAGTATCAGTCGAGCAGTTCTTC. The chain is built from TRBV20-1 and TRBJ2-1; D is ambiguous. Trimming cost V 1 base and J 10 bases, with 8 bases left between them. This CDR3 has 11 residues. Per germline, CDR1 DFQATT and CDR2 SNEGSKA (reference sequence).

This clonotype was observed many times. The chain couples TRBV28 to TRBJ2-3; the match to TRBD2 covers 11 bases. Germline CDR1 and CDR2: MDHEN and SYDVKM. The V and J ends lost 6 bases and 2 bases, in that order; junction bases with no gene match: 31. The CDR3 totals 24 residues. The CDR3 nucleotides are TGTGCCAGCAGACCTCAGTGGGCACAGGGCCTAGCGGGAGGCGCAACCTTACCCACAGATACGCAGTATTTT. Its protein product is CASRPQWAQGLAGGATLPTDTQYF. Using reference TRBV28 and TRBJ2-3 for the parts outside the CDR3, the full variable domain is DVKVTQSSRYLVKRTGEKVFLECVQDMDHENMFWYRQDPGLGLRLIYFSYDVKMKEKGDIPEGYSVSREKKERFSLILESASTNQTSMYLCASRPQWAQGLAGGATLPTDTQYFGPGTRLTVL.